Below are 16 T cell receptor beta chains sequenced from a single sample in a study of kidney transplant recipient with SARS-CoV-2 infection. A single record per CDR3 protein comes from TCRdb applying MiXCR to the reads. Found here are 200,000 to 250,000 distinct CDR3 sequences, less than 35% of them singletons; the top ten hold 7% to 8%. Sequencing used a blood sample, obtained at baseline and around day 120 from a kidney transplant recipient. These receptors came from a male patient aged 30 to 39 who had COVID-19 and was a kidney transplant recipient. Some T cells may be transferred from the graft donor.

This clonotype was counted ten times or more. The chain combines TRBV25-1 with TRBJ1-4; D perhaps matches TRBD1 (5 bases). V gave up 1 base and J gave up 4 bases, with 10 bases separating them. The CDR3 extends over 15 amino acids. Per germline, CDR1 MGHDK and CDR2 SYGVNS. The CDR3 loop reads CASSEWGRNNEKLFF. In nucleotides, the CDR3 is TGTGCCAGCAGTGAATGGGGGAGGAATAATGAAAAACTGTTTTTT.

Ten or more counts support this clonotype. The genes are TRBV3-1 and TRBJ1-4; D not resolved. Deletions cut 4 bases from V and 0 bases from J, with 15 bases between. The germline gives CDR1 LGHDT, CDR2 YNNKEL (reference sequence). The CDR3 contains 17 residues. The DNA for the CDR3 is TGTGCCAGCAGCCCCCCCCATCCGTTTGCAACTAATGAAAAACTGTTTTTT. This sequence encodes CASSPPHPFATNEKLFF.

On this clonotype: A much larger clone lies a single base off, so this may be a read error. V gene TRBV5-6 combines with J gene TRBJ2-4, with 10 bases identical to TRBD1. The J call may be in error: the DNA end matches TRBJ2-7 better. The CDR3 has 14 residues. CDR1 is SGHDT, CDR2 YYEEEE, per germline. CDR3 sequence reads: CASNLSGQGSEQYF. CDR3 DNA sequence: TGTGCCAGCAACTTGTCGGGACAGGGGAGCGAGCAGTACTTC.

This clonotype showed up many times. This chain uses TRBV19 with TRBJ1-4; no firm D call. This CDR3 comprises 11 residues. Between the trimmed V and J ends, which lost 3 bases and 11 bases, there was a span of 7 bases. Germline V gives CDR1 LNHDA, CDR2 SQIVND (reference sequence). The CDR3 loop is CASSMGLKLFF. The CDR3 coding sequence is TGTGCCAGTAGTATGGGGTTGAAACTGTTTTTT.

This clonotype has only a few counts. The V and J genes are TRBV7-8 and TRBJ1-2; no definite D call. The CDR3 runs 17 residues. Germline lookup yields CDR1 SGHVS and CDR2 FQNEAQ. The germline V and J ends were trimmed by 4 bases and 4 bases, with 22 bases remaining between them. Here the CDR3 reads CASSSCMFTRKTYGYTF. DNA for the CDR3: TGTGCCAGCAGCTCGTGTATGTTTACCCGAAAGACCTATGGCTACACCTTC.

With regard to this clonotype: A far larger clone is one nucleotide away, so this likely arose from a read error. The chain combines TRBV6-5 with TRBJ2-4, with D hard to call. The DNA matches TRBJ1-2 better at its end, which makes the J call doubtful. This CDR3 spans 17 amino acids. The germline V gene encodes CDR1 MNHEY and CDR2 SVGAGI. The CDR3 DNA follows: TGTGCCAGCAGTTACCAGAGGTCCCCCCTCTATTCTCACGGCTACACCTTC. As protein: CASSYQRSPLYSHGYTF.

Many counts were recorded for this clonotype. The rearrangement links TRBV10-2 to TRBJ1-2; TRBD1 is a possible D gene (5 bases). In germline, CDR1 is WSHSY, CDR2 SAAADI. This CDR3 is 17 amino acids long. Trimming removed 3 bases from V and 4 bases from J, with 21 bases in between. CDR3 amino acids: CASSELDTSRKTYGYTF. CDR3 nucleotides: TGCGCCAGCAGTGAACTGGACACTTCTAGAAAGACCTATGGCTACACCTTC.

V usage is TRBV7-8 and J usage is TRBJ1-2; D not certain. This CDR3 spans 17 amino acids. Trimming removed 5 bases from V and 4 bases from J, with 23 bases in between. Germline-derived CDR1 and CDR2 are SGHVS and FQNEAQ. The CDR3 nucleotides read TGTGCCAGCAGCGCGAGCCAGTTTACCCGAAAGACCTATGGCTACACCTTC. It encodes CASSASQFTRKTYGYTF.

Worth noting for this clonotype: This may be a read error, as it is one base from a much larger clone. The missing conserved phenylalanine or tryptophan at the end of this CDR3 makes a read error likely. The DNA is left out, because the CDR3 cannot be placed on it with certainty; the CDR3 is given as TCRdb lists it. The chain carries TRBV3-2 and TRBJ2-7; the table assigns TRBD1, which was not confirmed against the DNA. TRBV3-2 is listed as a pseudogene. Counting both end residues, the CDR3 totals 15 amino acids. This CDR3 reads CASSRQGAPSYEQYL.

In the case of this clonotype: With a much larger clone just one base away, this may be a read error. V and J are TRBV20-1 and TRBJ1-3, with TRBD1 as a possible D gene (6 bases). The ends were cut back, 2 bases at V and 7 bases at J, with 15 bases in the middle. This CDR3 contains 14 residues. Germline V gene sequence: CDR1 DFQATT, CDR2 SNEGSKA (reference sequence). CDR3 sequence: CSARKGGPGNTIYF. CDR3 nucleotide sequence: TGCAGTGCTAGAAAGGGGGGGCCCGGCAACACCATATATTTT.

In regard to this clonotype: A much larger clone differs from this one at a single base, so this may be a read error. The rearrangement uses TRBV7-9 and TRBJ1-2; unclear D gene. Per the germline V gene, CDR1 is SEHNR and CDR2 is FQNEAQ (reference sequence). This CDR3 is 17 amino acids long. The CDR3 nucleotides are TGTGCCAGCAGCTTGACACGATACCATGGAAAGACCTATGGCAACACCTTC. It codes for CASSLTRYHGKTYGNTF.

Remarks on this clonotype: It may be a read error: a sequence one base away is much more abundant. The rearrangement joins TRBV19 to TRBJ1-5; no clear D. In germline, CDR1 is LNHDA, CDR2 SQIVND (reference sequence). The CDR3 has 13 residues. The DNA of the CDR3 is TGTGCCGGTAGTCCGACGGAAAACCTGCCCCAGCATTTT. This encodes CAGSPTENLPQHF.

Notes on this clonotype: The junction shows a germline mismatch at one end, possibly a read error. The CDR3: CASSPDRREDF. The CDR3 DNA is TGTGCCAGCAGTCCTGACCGCCGGGAGGACTTC. The chain uses TRBV5-4 and TRBJ2-4; 7 nucleotides match TRBD2. CDR1 and CDR2 from the germline V gene are SGHNT and YYREEE (reference sequence). The CDR3 spans 11 residues. Full variable domain (missing parts from reference TRBV5-4 and TRBJ2-4): ETGVTQSPTHLIKTRGQQVTLRCSSQSGHNTVSWYQQALGQGPQFIFQYYREEENGRGNFPPRFSGLQFPNYSSELNVNALELDDSALYLCASSPDRREDFGAGTRLSVL.

On this clonotype itself: This may stem from a read error, because a much larger clone lies one nucleotide away. This chain uses TRBV6-5 with TRBJ1-1; possible D gene TRBD1, 5 bases. The V end was cut by 7 bases, the J end by 4 bases, with 16 bases between. The CDR3 is 14 amino acids. The germline CDR1 and CDR2 sequences are MNHEY and SVGAGI. The CDR3 DNA is TGTGCCAGCAAGGGGAGCTCGGAGAGCACTGAAGCTTTCTTT. Its translation is CASKGSSESTEAFF.

This clonotype was found many times. The chain uses TRBV6-2 or TRBV6-3 and TRBJ2-7; D is ambiguous. Trimming removed 2 bases from V and 2 bases from J, with 7 bases in between. The CDR3 loop spans 13 amino acids. Germline CDR1 reads MNHEY; CDR2 reads SVGEGT. In DNA form, the CDR3 reads TGTGCCAGCAGTTACGGCGAAACCTACGAGCAGTACTTC. Translated, it gives CASSYGETYEQYF.

This clonotype was observed at least ten times. The gene calls are TRBV27 and TRBJ1-6; no clear D gene. In germline, CDR1 is MNHEY, CDR2 SMNVEV (reference sequence). This CDR3 is 17 amino acids long. Trimming removed 2 bases at V and 5 bases at J, with 16 bases between. In DNA form, the CDR3 reads TGTGCCAGCAGTTTACTGAGATTCCGGGCAAATAATTCACCCCTCCACTTT. It encodes CASSLLRFRANNSPLHF.